Here is one TCR beta chain with its context. Its antigen is not identified. The data were taken from a study of shared clonotypes between healthy human individuals. Study-level information: Each donor's CD4 naive and CD4 memory cells filled three plates apiece, CD8 naive two, and CD8 memory one. The study's findings and limits: Several donors held about 5% of naive CD4 clonotypes in common.

Measured with immunoSEQ multiplex PCR; TCRdb has only the in-frame clones, and not every one. The sample records over a million clones, approximately 70% being singletons. Sequencing used memory CD4+ T cells sorted from blood. Subset reported: CD45RA-negative fraction. The TCR was taken from a man aged 18 to 29 in good health.

The CDR3 coding sequence is TGTGCCAGCAGTTACTCGGACAGGTTGTTCAATGAGCAGTTCTTC. It yields the protein CASSYSDRLFNEQFF. This chain links TRBV6-5 with TRBJ2-1, with 7 bases fitting TRBD1. Germline CDR1 MNHEY, CDR2 SVGAGI. CDR3 length: 15 residues. V lost 0 bases to trimming and J lost 6 bases; unmatched junction nucleotides: 5.